The 14 T cell receptor beta chains in this list originate from one sample, sequenced in a study of T cell responses to AZD1222 COVID-19 vaccine. The repertoire was sequenced with immunoSEQ multiplex PCR; TCRdb's copy has only in-frame clones and lacks some. The sample shows 110,000 to 150,000 clones, just over 90% of them seen only once. The sample was peripheral blood, taken 28 days after the second AZD1222 dose. The receptor source for this set is an adult who received the AZD1222 COVID-19 vaccine.

This rearrangement joins TRBV19 to TRBJ1-1, with TRBD1 identical over 7 bases. CDR1 and CDR2 from the germline V gene are LNHDA and SQIVND (reference sequence). The ends lost 6 bases at V and 7 bases at J; junction bases unmatched: 11. The CDR3 length is 14 residues. CDR3: CASRSSRGQIEAFF. CDR3 DNA sequence: TGTGCCAGTAGATCCTCAAGGGGACAGATTGAAGCTTTCTTT.

The genes are TRBV5-6 and TRBJ1-2; possibly TRBD1 for D (6 bases). This CDR3 is 14 amino acids long. With 4 bases removed from V and 8 bases from J, the gap between germline ends came to 18 bases. CDR1 SGHDT and CDR2 YYEEEE come from the germline V gene. CDR3 DNA sequence: TGTGCCAGCAGCCCGACGCGACAGGCTAGAGGCTACACCTTC. It translates to CASSPTRQARGYTF.

The rearrangement joins TRBV6-5 to TRBJ2-3; a weak D match, TRBD1 (7 bases). This CDR3 comprises 16 residues. The V end lost 0 bases, the J end lost 0 bases, and 10 bases lay between the germline ends. CDR1 MNHEY and CDR2 SVGAGI come from the germline V gene. CDR3 in amino acids: CASSYSSGGSTDTQYF. The CDR3 DNA reads as TGTGCCAGCAGTTACTCCTCAGGGGGGAGCACAGATACGCAGTATTTT.

This chain joins TRBV27 and TRBJ2-7; 14 bases match TRBD2. Trimming removed 4 bases from V and 4 bases from J; junction bases left unmatched: 15. Germline V gives CDR1 MNHEY, CDR2 SMNVEV (reference sequence). The CDR3 has 19 amino acids. CDR3 sequence (DNA): TGTGCCAGCAGTTCGACCTCCGGGACTAGCGGGGGTCCATGGTACGAGCAGTACTTC. Translation gives CASSSTSGTSGGPWYEQYF.

The J gene is TRBJ2-2, the V gene TRBV9; 8 bases align to TRBD1. Germline V lookup: CDR1 SGDLS, CDR2 YYNGEE. The CDR3 length is 15 residues. V shed 4 bases, J shed 4 bases, and the junction held 6 bases outside the gene matches. The CDR3 DNA sequence: TGTGCCAGCAGCCCCCGACAGGGGAGCACCGGGGAGCTGTTTTTT. This translates into CASSPRQGSTGELFF.

V gene TRBV9 combines with J gene TRBJ2-1; 8 bases align to TRBD2. This CDR3 has 15 amino acids. V was clipped by 0 bases and J by 4 bases; unmatched bases: 3. The V gene's germline CDR1 is SGDLS and CDR2 YYNGEE. CDR3 DNA: TGTGCCAGCAGCGTAGCGGGAGGGCCGTACAATGAGCAGTTCTTC. This encodes CASSVAGGPYNEQFF.

This chain joins TRBV19 and TRBJ1-5, with 9 bases matching TRBD1. CDR3 length equals 16 residues. Germline V lookup: CDR1 LNHDA, CDR2 SQIVND (reference sequence). V was pared by 4 bases and J by 2 bases, with 6 bases of the junction left unmatched. CDR3 bases: TGTGCCAGTAGTAGGGAGGACAGGGGAGGCAATCAGCCCCAGCATTTT. It yields the protein CASSREDRGGNQPQHF.

The rearrangement uses TRBV18 and TRBJ1-4; no firm D call. Per germline, CDR1 KGHSH and CDR2 LQKENI. V dropped 5 bases and J dropped 5 bases, with 9 bases sitting between them. This CDR3 is 13 amino acids long. The CDR3: CASSGGLNEKLFF. As DNA, the CDR3 is TGTGCCAGCTCAGGCGGATTGAATGAAAAACTGTTTTTT.

The CDR3 DNA reads TGTGCCAGCAGCCAAGAGGGGACTAGCGAAACCTACGAGCAGTACTTC. Its protein product is CASSQEGTSETYEQYF. The rearrangement joins TRBV4-2 to TRBJ2-7, with 10 bases matching TRBD2. Germline assignment: CDR1 LGHNA and CDR2 YNFKEQ. The CDR3 has 16 residues. The trim removed 0 bases at V and 2 bases at J, leaving 4 bases unmatched.

V gene TRBV7-3 combines with J gene TRBJ2-1; D remains ambiguous. Germline V CDR1 and CDR2: SGHTA, FQGTGA. V was cut by 0 bases and J by 5 bases, with 5 bases left in between. This CDR3 comprises 13 residues. The CDR3 sequence: CASSLTKDNEQFF. The CDR3 DNA is TGTGCCAGCAGCTTAACCAAGGACAATGAGCAGTTCTTC.

As DNA, the CDR3 is TGTGCCAGCAGGCCGGGACTAGCGGGGGGGGAGACCCAGTACTTC. Encoded protein: CASRPGLAGGETQYF. The chain is built from TRBV2 and TRBJ2-5, with 16 bases fitting TRBD2. The CDR3 runs to 15 residues. Germline CDR1 reads SNHLY; CDR2 reads FYNNEI. V lost 6 bases and J lost 5; bases outside the gene matches: 3.

The V call is TRBV2, the J call TRBJ1-5; the D gene is possibly TRBD1 (5 bases). The CDR3 extends over 16 amino acids. The ends were cut back, 11 bases at V and 0 bases at J, with 20 bases in the middle. Germline V gives CDR1 SNHLY, CDR2 FYNNEI. The CDR3 region is CASRAGPGNSNQPQHF. CDR3 DNA: TGTGCCTCCCGGGCGGGGCCAGGGAATAGCAATCAGCCCCAGCATTTT.

The V call is TRBV7-9, the J call TRBJ1-1, with unresolved D. Germline values: CDR1 SEHNR, CDR2 FQNEAQ (reference sequence). This CDR3 has 14 residues. V lost 5 bases and J 1 base, leaving 11 bases between the germline ends. The DNA of the CDR3 is TGTGCCAGCAGCCCCCGGCTGGGGAACACTGAAGCTTTCTTT. Protein product: CASSPRLGNTEAFF.

J is TRBJ1-1 and V is TRBV19; maybe TRBD1 (6 bases). V lost 2 bases and J lost 0, with 16 bases in between. The V gene's germline CDR1 is LNHDA and CDR2 SQIVND (reference sequence). The CDR3 loop spans 17 amino acids. This chain's CDR3 is CASSIPTGLAMNTEAFF. The CDR3 DNA reads TGTGCCAGTAGTATACCCACAGGGTTAGCGATGAACACTGAAGCTTTCTTT.